The 10 T cell receptor beta chains given below trace back to one sample, sequenced in a study of T cell responses to AZD1222 COVID-19 vaccine. TCRdb keeps only in-frame clones here, not all; method: immunoSEQ multiplex PCR. This table holds under 170,000 clones, about 93% found once. Source: peripheral blood, taken on day 0 of AZD1222 vaccination. All receptors derive from an adult in good health.

Concerning this clone itself: This sample includes further DNA sequences coding for the same CDR3. V is TRBV5-1 and J is TRBJ1-3, with D unclear. Germline assignment: CDR1 SGHRS and CDR2 YFSETQ. V gave up 3 bases and J gave up 3 bases, with 10 bases separating them. The CDR3 is 14 residues long. In DNA form, the CDR3 reads TGCGCCAGCAGCTCGGGTGGAGGTGGAAACACCATATATTTT. The encoded protein is CASSSGGGGNTIYF.

The rearrangement uses TRBV18 and TRBJ1-5; D might be TRBD1 (6 bases). This CDR3 comprises 16 residues. Trimming took 1 base from V and 6 from J, leaving 16 bases between them. Germline CDR1 KGHSH, CDR2 LQKENI. The DNA of the CDR3 is TGTGCCAGCTCACCACAACCGGGACAAGGGGTTCAGCCCCAGCATTTT. This translates into CASSPQPGQGVQPQHF.

J is TRBJ1-1 and V is TRBV3-1 (or the pseudogene TRBV3-2); D uncertain. Trimming removed 4 bases from V and 10 bases from J, with 16 bases in between. Looked up from germline, CDR1 is LGHDT and CDR2 is YNNKEL (reference sequence). The CDR3 length is 13 residues. The CDR3 region has the DNA TGTGCCAGCAGCCCCACCCTCCTTGGACGAGCTTTCTTT. Translating gives CASSPTLLGRAFF.

The rearrangement joins TRBV5-1 to TRBJ1-5; D gene uncertain. The CDR3 consists of 13 residues. Trimming stripped 0 bases from V and 4 bases from J, with 5 bases between. Germline CDR1 reads SGHRS; CDR2 reads YFSETQ. This CDR3 reads CASSLDLNQPQHF. The CDR3 DNA is TGCGCCAGCAGCTTGGACTTGAATCAGCCCCAGCATTTT.

V gene TRBV5-1 combines with J gene TRBJ2-2, with a possible D match to TRBD2 (5 bases). The CDR3 consists of 13 residues. V lost 6 bases, J lost 4 bases, and 10 bases lay in between. Germline CDR1 is SGHRS and CDR2 is YFSETQ. The CDR3 region has the DNA TGCGCCAGCACCGGACTTGTCACCGGGGAGCTGTTTTTT. It yields the protein CASTGLVTGELFF.

This chain links TRBV2 with TRBJ1-1; D gene uncertain. The CDR3 covers 14 residues. Germline CDR1 and CDR2: SNHLY and FYNNEI. Between the trimmed V and J ends, which lost 6 bases and 6 bases, there was a span of 17 bases. The CDR3: CASRDRTFDAEAFF. In DNA, the CDR3 is TGTGCCAGCAGGGACCGGACCTTCGACGCTGAAGCTTTCTTT.

The genes are TRBV3-1 (or the pseudogene TRBV3-2) and TRBJ1-2; D possibly corresponds to TRBD1 (5 bases). CDR3 size: 14 residues. Germline values: CDR1 LGHDT, CDR2 YNNKEL (reference sequence). V was shortened by 0 bases and J by 5 bases, with 10 bases between the two germline ends. The CDR3 DNA sequence: TGTGCCAGCAGCCAAGATCCGGCAGGGTATGGCTACACCTTC. Translated, it gives CASSQDPAGYGYTF.

This clone occurred once. This chain joins TRBV10-1 and TRBJ1-4; 7 bases align to TRBD1. Per the germline V gene, CDR1 is WNHNN and CDR2 is SYGVQD (reference sequence). The CDR3 contains 14 residues. V lost 5 bases and J lost 5; bases outside the gene matches: 5. The CDR3 loop reads CASSKGGANEKLFF. DNA for the CDR3: TGCGCCAGCAGTAAAGGGGGCGCGAATGAAAAACTGTTTTTT.

The table lists this clone with a count of one. The chain links TRBV7-2 to TRBJ1-3, with D perhaps matching TRBD1 (6 bases). Trimming pared 4 bases from V and 1 base from J, leaving 14 bases between. The CDR3 sequence is 16 residues long. The V gene's germline CDR1 is SGHTA and CDR2 FQGNSA. The CDR3, as DNA: TGTGCCAGCAGCTGGAGGCTCACAGGGTCTGGAAACACCATATATTTT. Translated: CASSWRLTGSGNTIYF.

The chain recombines TRBV2 with TRBJ1-2, with D possibly matching TRBD1 (5 bases). V shed 8 bases and J shed 0 bases, with 19 bases lying between them. Per the germline V gene, CDR1 is SNHLY and CDR2 is FYNNEI. The CDR3 loop spans 16 amino acids. The CDR3: CASVRVHAGTNYGYTF. CDR3 nucleotides: TGTGCCAGCGTCAGGGTCCATGCGGGGACTAACTATGGCTACACCTTC. The full variable domain, in which reference TRBV2 and TRBJ1-2 provide the parts outside the CDR3, is EPEVTQTPSHQVTQMGQEVILRCVPISNHLYFYWYRQILGQKVEFLVSFYNNEISEKSEIFDDQFSVERPDGSNFTLKIRSTKLEDSAMYFCASVRVHAGTNYGYTFGSGTRLTVV.